The 30 T cell receptor beta chains given below trace back to one sample, sequenced in a study of cytomegalovirus exposure and HLA in healthy donors. The PCR used 60 Vbeta and 13 Jbeta primers. This table comes from immunoSEQ multiplex PCR, and its TCRdb copy is limited to in-frame clones, with some not included. The data show tens of thousands of clones, roughly 70% seen once. Material for sequencing was PBMCs. The source is a man in his sixties in good health and CMV-seropositive.

This rearrangement joins TRBV7-7 to TRBJ2-5; D may be TRBD1 (5 bases). Per germline, CDR1 SSHAT and CDR2 FNYEAQ (reference sequence). V lost 5 bases, J lost 5 bases, and 15 bases lay in between. The CDR3 length is 14 residues. In DNA form, the CDR3 reads TGTGCCAGCAGCCAAAGCAGGGATTGGGAGACCCAGTACTTC. This sequence encodes CASSQSRDWETQYF.

The chain links TRBV2 to TRBJ1-4; 9 positions match TRBD1. CDR1 is SNHLY, CDR2 FYNNEI, per germline. The CDR3 spans 14 residues. Trimming cost V 6 bases and J 4 bases; bases outside gene matches: 3. The CDR3 loop reads CASSPGQGNEKLFF. In nucleotides, the CDR3 is TGTGCCAGCAGCCCGGGACAGGGTAATGAAAAACTGTTTTTT.

The rearrangement joins TRBV9 to TRBJ2-7; D not resolved. Trimming shortened V by 0 bases and J by 2 bases, and 12 bases separated the two germline ends. CDR3 length: 15 residues. Germline V CDR1 and CDR2: SGDLS, YYNGEE. CDR3 protein: CASSVGGSWTYEQYF. The CDR3 bases are TGTGCCAGCAGCGTAGGCGGAAGCTGGACCTACGAGCAGTACTTC. Looking up the rest from reference TRBV9 and TRBJ2-7 gives the full variable domain: DSGVTQTPKHLITATGQRVTLRCSPRSGDLSVYWYQQSLDQGLQFLIQYYNGEERAKGNILERFSAQQFPDLHSELNLSSLELGDSALYFCASSVGGSWTYEQYFGPGTRLTVT.

The rearrangement uses TRBV7-2 and TRBJ1-2, with D possibly matching TRBD1 (6 bases). The CDR3 length is 16 residues. The V end lost 5 bases, the J end lost 3 bases, and 19 bases lay between the germline ends. Germline CDR1 SGHTA, CDR2 FQGNSA. The CDR3 sequence: CASSRPVREGDYGYTF. As DNA, the CDR3 is TGTGCCAGCAGCCGCCCGGTGAGGGAGGGGGACTATGGCTACACCTTC. Variable domain in full (rest from reference TRBV7-2 and TRBJ1-2): GAGVSQSPSNKVTEKGKDVELRCDPISGHTALYWYRQSLGQGLEFLIYFQGNSAPDKSGLPSDRFSAERTGGSVSTLTIQRTQQEDSAVYLCASSRPVREGDYGYTFGSGTRLTVV.

V usage is TRBV18 and J usage is TRBJ2-3, with TRBD2 matching over 10 bases. Losses at the gene ends were 4 bases for V and 1 base for J; bases not matched to a gene: 2. Germline CDR1 and CDR2: KGHSH and LQKENI. The CDR3 loop spans 15 amino acids. The CDR3 loop is CASSHGLAGTDTQYF. CDR3 in DNA: TGTGCCAGCTCACACGGACTAGCGGGCACAGATACGCAGTATTTT.

The CDR3 bases are TGCGCCAGCAGCTTGGAACGCGGGGCAGAGCAGTTCTTC. It encodes CASSLERGAEQFF. The J gene is TRBJ2-1, the V gene TRBV5-1; D perhaps matches TRBD2 (6 bases). The CDR3 covers 13 residues. V was cut by 0 bases and J by 10 bases, with 11 bases left in between. Germline loops: CDR1 SGHRS, CDR2 YFSETQ.

J is TRBJ2-3 and V is TRBV5-1; 8 bases line up with TRBD2. Trimming cost V 0 bases and J 3 bases; bases outside gene matches: 6. The CDR3 sequence is 16 residues long. From germline, CDR1 is SGHRS and CDR2 YFSETQ. CDR3 in amino acids: CASSLGAGGGTDTQYF. The CDR3 coding sequence is TGCGCCAGCAGCTTGGGCGCGGGAGGAGGGACAGATACGCAGTATTTT.

This clone showed up just a few times. The identical CDR3 is also encoded by other nucleotide sequences in the sample. The V and J genes are TRBV27 and TRBJ2-3; possibly TRBD2 for D (5 bases). This CDR3 is 14 amino acids long. Germline assignment: CDR1 MNHEY and CDR2 SMNVEV (reference sequence). The V end was cut by 4 bases, the J end by 3 bases, with 11 bases between. CDR3 coding DNA: TGTGCCAGCAGTTGGGCTAGCAAAACAGATACGCAGTATTTT. It encodes CASSWASKTDTQYF.

This chain connects TRBV7-6 to TRBJ1-1, with D unresolved. The CDR3 has 16 amino acids. Germline CDR1 and CDR2: SGHVS and FNYEAQ. Trimming took off 1 base at V and 0 bases at J, with 12 bases between the two ends. For the CDR3, the DNA is TGTGCCAGCAGCTTAGGGCCAGGTCCTTTGAACACTGAAGCTTTCTTT. It codes for CASSLGPGPLNTEAFF.

The chain has TRBV5-1 and TRBJ2-1, with 8 bases lining up with TRBD2. The germline V gene has CDR1 SGHRS and CDR2 YFSETQ. The CDR3 spans 16 residues. V lost 1 base, J lost 2 bases, and 5 bases stayed unmatched. CDR3 nucleotide sequence: TGCGCCAGCAGCTTGCTCCGGGAGGGCCCCTACAATGAGCAGTTCTTC. Protein product: CASSLLREGPYNEQFF.

The chain recombines TRBV27 with TRBJ2-7; TRBD2 aligns across 8 bases. Losses at the gene ends were 5 bases for V and 2 bases for J; bases not matched to a gene: 8. The CDR3 totals 15 residues. From germline, CDR1 is MNHEY and CDR2 SMNVEV (reference sequence). CDR3: CASSPAGAGAYEQYF. The CDR3 DNA is TGTGCCAGCAGTCCCGCGGGAGCGGGAGCCTACGAGCAGTACTTC.

The chain employs TRBV5-6 and TRBJ1-2, with D possibly matching TRBD1 (6 bases). Germline CDR1 reads SGHDT; CDR2 reads YYEEEE. V lost 0 bases to trimming and J lost 3 bases, with 12 bases between them. The CDR3 contains 15 residues. CDR3 in DNA: TGTGCCAGCAGCTTGGCTGCGGGGGGCTACTATGGCTACACCTTC. It specifies CASSLAAGGYYGYTF.

In its sample, this clone was seen once. The chain couples TRBV5-1 to TRBJ2-5, with D possibly being TRBD2 (6 bases). The CDR3 totals 14 residues. Trimming pared 3 bases from V and 4 bases from J, leaving 13 bases between. In germline, CDR1 is SGHRS, CDR2 YFSETQ. CDR3 region: CASSSSGVLETQYF. The CDR3 region has the DNA TGCGCCAGCAGCTCCTCGGGAGTCTTAGAGACCCAGTACTTC.

This chain connects TRBV5-1 to TRBJ2-1; 11 positions agree with TRBD2. The ends lost 4 bases at V and 3 bases at J; junction bases unmatched: 9. The CDR3 totals 17 residues. Germline CDR1 reads SGHRS; CDR2 reads YFSETQ. The chain's CDR3 is CASSLLWTSGRYNEQFF. The CDR3 DNA sequence: TGCGCCAGCAGCCTACTATGGACTAGCGGGCGCTACAATGAGCAGTTCTTC.

This chain joins TRBV7-9 and TRBJ2-1, with D perhaps matching TRBD2 (7 bases). V dropped 3 bases and J dropped 8 bases, with 14 bases sitting between them. Germline V CDR1 and CDR2: SEHNR, FQNEAQ (reference sequence). This CDR3 has 14 amino acids. CDR3 region: CASSFWGGADEQFF. Here the CDR3 DNA reads TGTGCCAGCAGCTTTTGGGGGGGGGCCGATGAGCAGTTCTTC.

This chain connects TRBV7-9 to TRBJ1-6; 11 nucleotides align to TRBD1. The J segment lost 9 bases and the V segment lost 4 bases, leaving 8 bases of the junction unmatched. Germline V CDR1 and CDR2: SEHNR, FQNEAQ (reference sequence). The CDR3 totals 16 residues. The CDR3 DNA reads as TGTGCCAGCAGCTCCGGGACAGGGGGAGCGGGTTCACCCCTCCACTTT. This sequence encodes CASSSGTGGAGSPLHF.

This chain connects TRBV28 to TRBJ2-2, with D possibly TRBD2 on 6 matching bases. The CDR3 extends over 17 amino acids. Deletions cut 1 base from V and 5 bases from J, with 17 bases between. From germline, CDR1 is MDHEN and CDR2 SYDVKM. CDR3 in DNA: TGTGCCAGCAGTTTATTACGGGGGAAGGGGACGACCGGGGAGCTGTTTTTT. This gives the protein CASSLLRGKGTTGELFF.

This chain's CDR3 is CASSQVDRVYGGELFF. CDR3 nucleotide sequence: TGCGCCAGCAGCCAAGTCGACAGGGTTTATGGCGGGGAGCTGTTTTTT. The chain joins TRBV4-1 to TRBJ2-2; TRBD1 matches 7 bases. Germline V CDR1 and CDR2: MGHRA, YSYEKL. The CDR3 extends over 16 amino acids. Trimming cost V 1 base and J 7 bases; bases outside gene matches: 9.

This clone has only one observation. The chain uses TRBV7-9 and TRBJ2-3; 11 positions agree with TRBD2. The J segment lost 0 bases and the V segment lost 5 bases, leaving 4 bases of the junction unmatched. Germline assignment: CDR1 SEHNR and CDR2 FQNEAQ (reference sequence). The CDR3 loop spans 16 amino acids. CDR3 bases: TGTGCCAGCAGCCCGGGACTAGCGGAAAGCACAGATACGCAGTATTTT. This translates into CASSPGLAESTDTQYF.

This chain connects TRBV7-8 to TRBJ2-2; TRBD2 matches 12 bases. The V gene's germline CDR1 is SGHVS and CDR2 FQNEAQ. This CDR3 has 18 residues. The junction had 8 bases not matched to a gene; V was cut back by 5 bases and J by 1 base. As DNA, the CDR3 is TGTGCCAGCAGCCACACGACGACTAGCGGGAGGAACACCGGGGAGCTGTTTTTT. Its protein is CASSHTTTSGRNTGELFF.

V is TRBV2 and J is TRBJ2-3; no clear D. Germline CDR1 and CDR2: SNHLY and FYNNEI. This CDR3 has 17 residues. The germline V and J ends were trimmed by 1 base and 2 bases, with 16 bases remaining between them. CDR3 protein: CASSEDNSPGFTDTQYF. CDR3 sequence (DNA): TGTGCCAGCAGTGAAGACAATAGTCCGGGTTTCACAGATACGCAGTATTTT.

The chain recombines TRBV19 with TRBJ1-3; D gene unclear. Trimming removed 3 bases from V and 0 bases from J, with 9 bases in between. The CDR3 spans 15 residues. Germline CDR1 LNHDA, CDR2 SQIVND (reference sequence). The CDR3 loop is CASSIDFNSGNTIYF. The CDR3 DNA is TGTGCCAGTAGTATCGACTTTAACTCTGGAAACACCATATATTTT.

A few counts support this clone. The junction departs from germline at one end; a sequencing error may be responsible. This sequence joins TRBV7-9 and TRBJ1-5, with a possible D match to TRBD1 (5 bases). Germline loops: CDR1 SEHNR, CDR2 FQNEAQ (reference sequence). This CDR3 region has 12 residues. The CDR3 DNA follows: TGTTCCAGCAGCTGGGCAGGGTGGCCCCAGCATTTT. Its translation: CSSSWAGWPQHF.

V gene TRBV7-8 combines with J gene TRBJ2-5; 12 nucleotides align to TRBD2. Germline assignment: CDR1 SGHVS and CDR2 FQNEAQ. This CDR3 has 14 residues. V dropped 6 bases and J dropped 10; count of bases not matched to a gene: 9. CDR3 sequence: CASRTSGGSQIQYF. For the CDR3, the DNA is TGTGCCAGCAGGACTAGCGGGGGATCACAGATCCAGTACTTC.

V is TRBV5-1 and J is TRBJ2-7; maybe TRBD1 (5 bases). V gave up 0 bases and J gave up 2 bases, with 12 bases separating them. The CDR3 covers 15 residues. Germline-derived CDR1 and CDR2 are SGHRS and YFSETQ. CDR3 nucleotides: TGCGCCAGCAGCTTGGGACCAGGGCTAACCTACGAGCAGTACTTC. This translates into CASSLGPGLTYEQYF.

The chain carries TRBV7-9 and TRBJ1-1, with a tentative D call TRBD1 (6 bases). This CDR3 is built from 15 residues. In germline, CDR1 is SEHNR, CDR2 FQNEAQ (reference sequence). The ends were cut back, 2 bases at V and 4 bases at J, with 14 bases in the middle. The CDR3 sequence: CASSLPGGGGTEAFF. The CDR3, as DNA: TGTGCCAGCAGCTTACCCGGGGGCGGGGGCACTGAAGCTTTCTTT.

The chain is built from TRBV7-8 and TRBJ2-7; perhaps TRBD1 as D (6 bases). CDR3 length: 15 residues. V lost 4 bases and J lost 2, with 15 bases in between. The germline V gene has CDR1 SGHVS and CDR2 FQNEAQ. Written as DNA, the CDR3 is TGTGCCAGCAGCTACCGGGACACTAACCCCTACGAGCAGTACTTC. Amino acid sequence: CASSYRDTNPYEQYF.

V and J are TRBV27 and TRBJ1-1; D may be TRBD1 (6 bases). Trimming removed 5 bases from V and 1 base from J, with 8 bases in between. This CDR3 has 13 amino acids. From germline, CDR1 is MNHEY and CDR2 SMNVEV (reference sequence). The CDR3 here is CASSLTGNTEAFF. CDR3 nucleotide sequence: TGTGCCAGCAGTCTGACAGGGAACACTGAAGCTTTCTTT.

The chain carries TRBV11-3 and TRBJ2-1; the D gene is possibly TRBD2 (7 bases). The CDR3 covers 18 residues. The V gene lost 1 base and the J gene lost 2 bases, with 18 bases spanning the gap. Per germline, CDR1 SGHNT and CDR2 YENEEA. The CDR3 DNA sequence: TGTGCCAGCAGCTTAGGTGGTGTCCGGGGGGCTGCCTACAATGAGCAGTTCTTC. It is translated as CASSLGGVRGAAYNEQFF.

Turning to this clone: Germline is not matched at one junction end, which may reflect a read error. The chain has TRBV7-9 and TRBJ1-4; D call uncertain. The germline V gene encodes CDR1 SEHNR and CDR2 FQNEAQ (reference sequence). The CDR3 consists of 14 residues. The CDR3 bases are TGTTCCAGCAGCTTAGCCCGGGGTGGTGAAAAACTGTTTTTT. It encodes CSSSLARGGEKLFF.